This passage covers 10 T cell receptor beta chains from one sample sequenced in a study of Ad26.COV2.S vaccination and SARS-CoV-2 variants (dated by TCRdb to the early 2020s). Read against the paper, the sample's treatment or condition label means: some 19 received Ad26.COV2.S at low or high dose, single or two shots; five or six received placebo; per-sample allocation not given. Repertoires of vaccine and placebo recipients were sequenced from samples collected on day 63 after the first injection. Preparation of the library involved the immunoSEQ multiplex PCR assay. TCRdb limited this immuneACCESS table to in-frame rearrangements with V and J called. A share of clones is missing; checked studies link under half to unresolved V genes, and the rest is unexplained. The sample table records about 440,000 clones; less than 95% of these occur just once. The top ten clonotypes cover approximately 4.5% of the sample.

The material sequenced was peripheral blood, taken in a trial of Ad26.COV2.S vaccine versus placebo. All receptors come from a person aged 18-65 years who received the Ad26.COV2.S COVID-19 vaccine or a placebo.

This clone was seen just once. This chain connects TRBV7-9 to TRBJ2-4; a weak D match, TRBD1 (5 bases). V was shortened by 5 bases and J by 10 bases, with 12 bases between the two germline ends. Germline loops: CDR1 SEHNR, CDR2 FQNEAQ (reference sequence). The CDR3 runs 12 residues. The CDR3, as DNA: TGTGCCAGCAGCCAAATGGCAGGGATTCAGTACTTC. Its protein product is CASSQMAGIQYF.

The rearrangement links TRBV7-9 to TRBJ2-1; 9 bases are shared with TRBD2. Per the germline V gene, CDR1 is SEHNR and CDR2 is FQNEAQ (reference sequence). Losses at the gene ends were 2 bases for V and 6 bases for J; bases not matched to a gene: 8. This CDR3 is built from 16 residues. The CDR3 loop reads CASSLLGGRGVNEQFF. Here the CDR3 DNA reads TGTGCCAGCAGCTTATTAGGCGGGAGGGGAGTCAATGAGCAGTTCTTC.

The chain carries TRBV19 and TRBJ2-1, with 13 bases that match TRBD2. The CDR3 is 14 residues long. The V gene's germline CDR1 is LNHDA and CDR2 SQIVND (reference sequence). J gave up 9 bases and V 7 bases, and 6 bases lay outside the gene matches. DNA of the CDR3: TGTGCCAGTACCACTAGCGGGAGGGCCTTTGAGCAGTTCTTC. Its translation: CASTTSGRAFEQFF.

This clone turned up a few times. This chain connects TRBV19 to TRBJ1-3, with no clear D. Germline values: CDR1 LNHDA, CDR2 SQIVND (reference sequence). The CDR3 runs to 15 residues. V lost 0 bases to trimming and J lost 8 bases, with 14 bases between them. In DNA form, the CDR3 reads TGTGCCAGTAGTATAGAGGTACACGGGAGAGACACCATATATTTT. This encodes CASSIEVHGRDTIYF.

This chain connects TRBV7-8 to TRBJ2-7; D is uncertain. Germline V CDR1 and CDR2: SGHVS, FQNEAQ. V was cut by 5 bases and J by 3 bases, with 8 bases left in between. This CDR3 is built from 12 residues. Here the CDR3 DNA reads TGTGCCAGCAGCCTTCCCAACTACGAGCAGTACTTC. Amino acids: CASSLPNYEQYF. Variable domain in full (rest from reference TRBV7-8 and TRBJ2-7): GAGVSQSPRYKVAKRGQDVALRCDPISGHVSLFWYQQALGQGPEFLTYFQNEAQLDKSGLPSDRFFAERPEGSVSTLKIQRTQQEDSAVYLCASSLPNYEQYFGPGTRLTVT.

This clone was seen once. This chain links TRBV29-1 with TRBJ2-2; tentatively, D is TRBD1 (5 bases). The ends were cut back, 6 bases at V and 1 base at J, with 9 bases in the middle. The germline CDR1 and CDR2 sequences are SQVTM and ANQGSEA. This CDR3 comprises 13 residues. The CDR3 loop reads CSVAGQNTGELFF. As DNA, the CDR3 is TGCAGCGTAGCCGGACAGAACACCGGGGAGCTGTTTTTT.

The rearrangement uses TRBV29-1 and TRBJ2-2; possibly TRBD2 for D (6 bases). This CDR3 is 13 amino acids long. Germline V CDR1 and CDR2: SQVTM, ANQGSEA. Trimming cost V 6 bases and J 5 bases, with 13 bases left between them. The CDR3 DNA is TGCAGCGTGGGACCGGGGGATACCGGGGAGCTGTTTTTT. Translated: CSVGPGDTGELFF.

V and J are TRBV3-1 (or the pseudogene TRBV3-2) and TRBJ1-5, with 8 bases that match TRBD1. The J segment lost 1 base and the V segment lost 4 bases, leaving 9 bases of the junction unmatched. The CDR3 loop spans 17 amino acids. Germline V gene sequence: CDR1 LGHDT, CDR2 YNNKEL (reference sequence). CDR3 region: CASSPIQGAGSNQPQHF. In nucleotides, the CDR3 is TGTGCCAGCAGCCCGATTCAGGGGGCCGGGAGCAATCAGCCCCAGCATTTT.

CDR3: CASSLSTSGPLAEQYF. The CDR3 coding sequence is TGTGCCAGCAGCTTATCAACTAGCGGGCCCCTAGCGGAGCAGTACTTC. This chain joins TRBV7-6 and TRBJ2-7; 9 bases are shared with TRBD2. The trim removed 2 bases at V and 7 bases at J, leaving 12 bases unmatched. Germline V lookup: CDR1 SGHVS, CDR2 FNYEAQ. This CDR3 spans 16 amino acids.

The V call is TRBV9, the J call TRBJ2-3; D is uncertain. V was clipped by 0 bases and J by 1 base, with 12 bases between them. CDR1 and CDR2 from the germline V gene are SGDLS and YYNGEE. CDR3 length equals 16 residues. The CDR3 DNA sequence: TGTGCCAGCAGCGTAGTATCAGGACCAGGCACAGATACGCAGTATTTT. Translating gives CASSVVSGPGTDTQYF.